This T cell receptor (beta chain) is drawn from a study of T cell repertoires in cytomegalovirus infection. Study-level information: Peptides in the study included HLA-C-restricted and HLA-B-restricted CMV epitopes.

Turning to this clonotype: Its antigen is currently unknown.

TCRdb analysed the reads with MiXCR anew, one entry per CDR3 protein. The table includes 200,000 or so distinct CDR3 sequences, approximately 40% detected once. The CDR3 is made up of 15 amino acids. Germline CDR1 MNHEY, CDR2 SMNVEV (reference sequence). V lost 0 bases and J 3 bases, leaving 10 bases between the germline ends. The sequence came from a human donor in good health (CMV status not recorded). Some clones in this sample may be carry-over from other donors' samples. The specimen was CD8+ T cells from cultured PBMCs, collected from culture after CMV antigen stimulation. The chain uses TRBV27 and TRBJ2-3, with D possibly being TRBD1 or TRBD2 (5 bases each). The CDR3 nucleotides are TGTGCCAGCAGTTTATCGGGGACCCAAACAGATACGCAGTATTTT. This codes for CASSLSGTQTDTQYF.